The following is a TCR beta chain sequence with its context. Antigen: not known. The data were produced by immunoSEQ multiplex PCR, yet TCRdb's version contains in-frame clones alone and is incomplete. The sample consists of about 130,000 clones, over 90% of them appearing once. This specimen belongs to a study of T cell responses to AZD1222 COVID-19 vaccine. The study, taken as a whole, reports: Clonal diversity was possibly underestimated, and white British individuals and females predominated among donors.

This CDR3 spans 16 amino acids. Germline V gene sequence: CDR1 LNHDA, CDR2 SQIVND (reference sequence). The V and J ends lost 3 bases and 0 bases respectively, with 12 bases between them. The receptor comes from an adult in good health. The V gene is TRBV19, the J gene TRBJ1-3, with D possibly being TRBD1 (5 bases). The sequenced sample was peripheral blood, obtained on day 0 of AZD1222 vaccination. CDR3: CASSMGRQFSGNTIYF. In nucleotides, the CDR3 is TGTGCCAGTAGTATGGGTCGACAGTTCTCTGGAAACACCATATATTTT.